Sequencing of this T cell receptor (beta chain) was carried out in a study of T cell changes during pregnancy in multiple sclerosis. The CDR3 contains 13 residues. CDR1 is SGHNT and CDR2 is YYREEE in the germline V gene (reference sequence). Trimming pared 3 bases from V and 8 bases from J, leaving 12 bases between. Profiled with immunoSEQ multiplex PCR; TCRdb holds only in-frame clones, not every one. The sample consists of approximately 70,000 clones, 92% of them appearing once. This specimen was peripheral blood, taken in the second trimester of pregnancy. The chain has TRBV5-4 and TRBJ2-1, with a tentative D call TRBD2 (6 bases). The clonotype comes from a female donor in good health, enrolled as a control in a pregnancy study. For the CDR3, the DNA is TGTGCCAGCAGCTGGCTAGCGATGGATGAGCAGTTCTTC. Translated: CASSWLAMDEQFF.